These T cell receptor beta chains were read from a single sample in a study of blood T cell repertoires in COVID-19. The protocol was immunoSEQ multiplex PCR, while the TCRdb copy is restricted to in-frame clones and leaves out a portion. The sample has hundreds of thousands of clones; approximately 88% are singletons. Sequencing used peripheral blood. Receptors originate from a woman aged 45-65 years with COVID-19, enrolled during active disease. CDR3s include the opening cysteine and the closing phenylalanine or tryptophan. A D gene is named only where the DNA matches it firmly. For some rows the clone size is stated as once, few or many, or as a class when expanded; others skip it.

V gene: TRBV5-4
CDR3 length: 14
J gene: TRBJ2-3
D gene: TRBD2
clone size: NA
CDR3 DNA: TGTGCCAGCTCGCGGGGGATTAGCACAGATACGCAGTATTTT
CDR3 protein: CASSRGISTDTQYF

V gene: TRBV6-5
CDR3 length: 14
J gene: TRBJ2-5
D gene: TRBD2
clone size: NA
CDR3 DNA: TGTGCCACGAAGAGAGCGGGGTTGCAAGAGACCCAGTACTTC
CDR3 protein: CATKRAGLQETQYF

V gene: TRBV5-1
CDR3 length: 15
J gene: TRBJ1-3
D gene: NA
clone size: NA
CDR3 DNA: TGCGCCAGCAGCTCAGAGGCCATCTCTGGAAACACCATATATTTT
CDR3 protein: CASSSEAISGNTIYF

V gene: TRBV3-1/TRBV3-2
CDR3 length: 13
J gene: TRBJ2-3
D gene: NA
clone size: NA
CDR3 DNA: TGTGCCAGCAGCCTTCTCGCAGGAGGTACGCAGTATTTT
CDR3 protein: CASSLLAGGTQYF

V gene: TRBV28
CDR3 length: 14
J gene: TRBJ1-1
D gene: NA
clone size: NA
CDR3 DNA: TGTGCCAGCAGCAGGGGTGGGGTGAACACTGAAGCTTTCTTT
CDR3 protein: CASSRGGVNTEAFF

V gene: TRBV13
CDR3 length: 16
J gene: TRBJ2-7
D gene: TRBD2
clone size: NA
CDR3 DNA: TGTGCCAGCAGCCAACCGGGGGGGGCCGGTAGTTACGAGCAGTACTTC
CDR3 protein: CASSQPGGAGSYEQYF

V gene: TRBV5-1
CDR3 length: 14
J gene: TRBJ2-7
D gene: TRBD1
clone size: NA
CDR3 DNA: TGCGCCAGCAGCCCCGGACAGGGGATGGGCGAGCAGTACTTC
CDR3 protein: CASSPGQGMGEQYF

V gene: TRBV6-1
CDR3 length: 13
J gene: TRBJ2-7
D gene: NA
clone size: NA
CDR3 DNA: TGTGCCAGCAGTGAAGCAAAACACACCGAGCAGTACTTC
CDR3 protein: CASSEAKHTEQYF

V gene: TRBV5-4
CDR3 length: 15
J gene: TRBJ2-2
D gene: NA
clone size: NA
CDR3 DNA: TGTGCCAGCAGCTTGGAGACAGGCAGAACCGGGGAGCTGTTTTTT
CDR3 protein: CASSLETGRTGELFF

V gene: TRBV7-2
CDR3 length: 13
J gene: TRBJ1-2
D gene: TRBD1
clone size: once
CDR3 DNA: TGTGCCAGCAGCTTAGCGGACAGGCGGGGCTACACCTTC
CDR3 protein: CASSLADRRGYTF

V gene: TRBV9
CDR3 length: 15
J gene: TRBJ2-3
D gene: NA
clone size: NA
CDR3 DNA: TGTGCCAGCAGCCCGCGACTAGTAAGATCAGATACGCAGTATTTT
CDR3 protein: CASSPRLVRSDTQYF

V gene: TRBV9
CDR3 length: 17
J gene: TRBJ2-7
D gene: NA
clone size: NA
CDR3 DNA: TGTGCCAGCAGCGTAGATGAGGGCGAGGAGGGATTCTACGAGCAGTACTTC
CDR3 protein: CASSVDEGEEGFYEQYF

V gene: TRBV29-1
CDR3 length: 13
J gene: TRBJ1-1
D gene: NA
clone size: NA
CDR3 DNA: TGCAGCGGCCATCGGACAGCCAACACTGAAGCTTTCTTT
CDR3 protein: CSGHRTANTEAFF

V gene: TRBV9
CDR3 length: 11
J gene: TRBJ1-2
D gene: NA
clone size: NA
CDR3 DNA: TGTGCCAGCAGGGCTTTGATGGGCTACACCTTC
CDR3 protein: CASRALMGYTF

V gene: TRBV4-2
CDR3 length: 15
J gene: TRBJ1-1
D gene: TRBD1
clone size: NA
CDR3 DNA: TGTGCCAGCCGGGACAGGGGGATTGGGAACACTGAAGCTTTCTTT
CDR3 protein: CASRDRGIGNTEAFF

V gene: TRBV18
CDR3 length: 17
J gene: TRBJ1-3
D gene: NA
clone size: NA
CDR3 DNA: TGTGCCAGCTCACCTTTTGGACAAGCCTCTACGGGAAACACCATATATTTT
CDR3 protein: CASSPFGQASTGNTIYF

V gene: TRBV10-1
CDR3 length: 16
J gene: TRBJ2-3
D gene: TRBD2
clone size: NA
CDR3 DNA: TGCGCCAGCAGTGATCCTAGCGGGGCCTTTATGGATACGCAGTATTTT
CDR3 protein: CASSDPSGAFMDTQYF

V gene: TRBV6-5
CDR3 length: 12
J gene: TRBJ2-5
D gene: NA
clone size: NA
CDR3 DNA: TGTGCCAGCAGTCGGGGAGAAGAGACCCAGTACTTC
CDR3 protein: CASSRGEETQYF

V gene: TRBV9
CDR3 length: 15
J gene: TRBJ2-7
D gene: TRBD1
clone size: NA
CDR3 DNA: TGTGCCAGCAGCGTAGGAGGACAGGGGACCTACGAGCAGTACTTC
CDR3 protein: CASSVGGQGTYEQYF

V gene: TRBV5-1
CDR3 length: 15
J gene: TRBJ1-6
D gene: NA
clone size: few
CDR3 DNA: TGCGCCAGCAGCCCGGGGGGCGACTATAATTCACCCCTCCACTTT
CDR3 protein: CASSPGGDYNSPLHF

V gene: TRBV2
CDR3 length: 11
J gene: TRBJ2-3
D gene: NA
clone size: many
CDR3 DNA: TGTGCCAGCAGCAGCGGTAGTACGCAGTATTTT
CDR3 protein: CASSSGSTQYF

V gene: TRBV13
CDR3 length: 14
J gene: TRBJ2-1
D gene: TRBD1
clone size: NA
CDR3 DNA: TGTGCCAGCAGCTTCGGGACAGGGACCAGTGAGCAGTTCTTC
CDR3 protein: CASSFGTGTSEQFF

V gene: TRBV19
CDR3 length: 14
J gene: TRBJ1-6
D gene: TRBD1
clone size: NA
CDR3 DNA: TGTGCCAGTAGGCGACAGGGGACGAATTCACCCCTCCACTTT
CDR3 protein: CASRRQGTNSPLHF

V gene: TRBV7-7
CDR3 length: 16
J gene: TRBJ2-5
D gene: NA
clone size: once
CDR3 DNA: TGTGCCAGCAGCTTACTGGTCGGGGAGTACCAAGAGACCCAGTACTTC
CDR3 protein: CASSLLVGEYQETQYF

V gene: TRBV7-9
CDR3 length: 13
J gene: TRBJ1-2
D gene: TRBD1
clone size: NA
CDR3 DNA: TGTGCCAGCAGCTCAGGACAGGGTTATGGCTACACCTTC
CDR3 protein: CASSSGQGYGYTF

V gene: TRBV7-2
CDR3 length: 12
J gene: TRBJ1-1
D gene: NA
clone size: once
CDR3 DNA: TGTGCCAGCAGCTTACCGGGACTCGGGGCTTTCTTT
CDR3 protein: CASSLPGLGAFF

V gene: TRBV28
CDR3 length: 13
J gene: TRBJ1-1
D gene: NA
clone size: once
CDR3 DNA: TGTGCCAGCAGTTTTGTGACAGGAAAAGAAGCTTTCTTT
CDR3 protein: CASSFVTGKEAFF

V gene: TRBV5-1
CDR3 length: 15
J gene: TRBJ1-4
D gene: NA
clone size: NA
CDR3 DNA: TGCGCCAGCAGCTTCAGGGAGGTCGGGAGCGAAAAACTGTTTTTT
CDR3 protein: CASSFREVGSEKLFF

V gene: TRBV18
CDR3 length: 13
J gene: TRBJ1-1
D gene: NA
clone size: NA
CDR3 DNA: TGTGCCAGCTCACCCATCAGGGACACTGAAGCTTTCTTT
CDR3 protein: CASSPIRDTEAFF

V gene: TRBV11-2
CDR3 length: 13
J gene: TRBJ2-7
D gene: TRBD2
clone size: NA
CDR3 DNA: TGTGCCAGCAGCTTAGATAGCGGGGGCGAGCAGTACTTC
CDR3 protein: CASSLDSGGEQYF

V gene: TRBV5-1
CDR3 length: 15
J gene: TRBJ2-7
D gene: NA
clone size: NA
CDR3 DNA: TGCGCCAGCAGCGGATCCCCCAGGGGCGCCTACGAGCAGTACTTC
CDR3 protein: CASSGSPRGAYEQYF

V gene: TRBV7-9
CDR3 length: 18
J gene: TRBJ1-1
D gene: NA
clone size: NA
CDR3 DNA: TGTGCCAGCAGCTTAGCCCCGTTCGGGGTATCCCGGATCACTGAAGCTTTCTTT
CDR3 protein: CASSLAPFGVSRITEAFF

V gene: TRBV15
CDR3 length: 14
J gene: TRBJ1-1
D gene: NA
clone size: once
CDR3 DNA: TGTGCCACCAGCAGAGATGAAGCTAACACTGAAGCTTTCTTT
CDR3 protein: CATSRDEANTEAFF

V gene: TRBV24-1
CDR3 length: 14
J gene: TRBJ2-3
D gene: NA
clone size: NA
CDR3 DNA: TGTGCCACCAGTGAACAAGACAACACAGATACGCAGTATTTT
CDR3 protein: CATSEQDNTDTQYF

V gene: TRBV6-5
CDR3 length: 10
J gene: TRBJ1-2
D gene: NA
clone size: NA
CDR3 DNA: TGTGCCAGCAGTCTATATGGCTACACCTTC
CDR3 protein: CASSLYGYTF

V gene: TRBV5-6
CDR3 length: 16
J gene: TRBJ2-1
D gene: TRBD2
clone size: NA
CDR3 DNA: TGTGCCAGCAGCTTGGGACTAGCGGGGATCTACAATGAGCAGTTCTTC
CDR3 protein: CASSLGLAGIYNEQFF

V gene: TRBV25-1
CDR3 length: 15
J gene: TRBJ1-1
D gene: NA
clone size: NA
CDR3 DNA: TGTGCCAGCAGTGAATATGGGGGCGCGGAGACTGAAGCTTTCTTT
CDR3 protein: CASSEYGGAETEAFF

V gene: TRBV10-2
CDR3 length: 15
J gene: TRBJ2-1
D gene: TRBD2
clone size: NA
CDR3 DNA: TGCGCCAGCAGTGAGATCGCGGGGGGGCGAGATGAGCAGTTCTTC
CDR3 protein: CASSEIAGGRDEQFF

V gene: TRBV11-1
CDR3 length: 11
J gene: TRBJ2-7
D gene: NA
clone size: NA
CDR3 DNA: TGTGCCAGCAGCTACACCTACGAGCAGTACTTC
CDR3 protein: CASSYTYEQYF

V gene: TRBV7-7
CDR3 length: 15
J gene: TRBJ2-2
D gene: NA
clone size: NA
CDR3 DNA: TGTGCCAGCAGCCCGGGACTCGACGACACCGGGGAGCTGTTTTTT
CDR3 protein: CASSPGLDDTGELFF

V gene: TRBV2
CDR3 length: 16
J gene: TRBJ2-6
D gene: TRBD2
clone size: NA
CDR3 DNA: TGTGCCAGCAGACTAGGGAGGGGACCCCAACAGGAGGTCCTGACTTTC
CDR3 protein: CASRLGRGPQQEVLTF

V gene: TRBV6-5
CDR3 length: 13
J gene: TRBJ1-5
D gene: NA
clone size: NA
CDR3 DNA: TGTGCCAGCAGTCTGGCAGGGCGTCAGCCCCAGCATTTT
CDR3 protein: CASSLAGRQPQHF

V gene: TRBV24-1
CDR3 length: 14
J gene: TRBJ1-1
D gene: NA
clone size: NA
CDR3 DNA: TGTGCCACCAGTGACCCCGCTAAGGTCGGGGGAGCTTTCTTT
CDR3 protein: CATSDPAKVGGAFF

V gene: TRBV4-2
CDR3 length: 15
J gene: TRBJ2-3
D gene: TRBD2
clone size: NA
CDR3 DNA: TGTGCCAGCAGCCTCCTAATCGCGGGAGGGGATACGCAGTATTTT
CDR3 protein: CASSLLIAGGDTQYF

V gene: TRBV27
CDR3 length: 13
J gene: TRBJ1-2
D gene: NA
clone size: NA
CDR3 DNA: TGTGCCAGCAGTTTTGGGGGGGCCGATGGCTACACCTTC
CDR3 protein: CASSFGGADGYTF

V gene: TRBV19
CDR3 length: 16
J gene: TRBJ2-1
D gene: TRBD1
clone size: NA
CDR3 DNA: TGTGCCAGTAGTTCCCTCCGGGACAGGGGTGGCGGTGAGCAGTTCTTC
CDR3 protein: CASSSLRDRGGGEQFF